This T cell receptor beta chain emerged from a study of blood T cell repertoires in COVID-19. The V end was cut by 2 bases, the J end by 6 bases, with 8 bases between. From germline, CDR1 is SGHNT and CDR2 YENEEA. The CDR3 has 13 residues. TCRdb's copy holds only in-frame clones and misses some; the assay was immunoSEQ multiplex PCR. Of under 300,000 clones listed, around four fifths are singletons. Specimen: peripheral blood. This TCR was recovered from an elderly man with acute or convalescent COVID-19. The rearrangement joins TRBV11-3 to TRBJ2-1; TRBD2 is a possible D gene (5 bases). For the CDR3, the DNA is TGTGCCAGCAGCTTAACGGGGATCAATGAGCAGTTCTTC. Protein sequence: CASSLTGINEQFF.